Described below is a single TCR beta chain sequence and its context. Its target is not known. From germline, CDR1 is SGHTA and CDR2 FQGTGA. The CDR3 consists of 13 residues. V was pared by 5 bases and J by 7 bases, with 14 bases between. This entry comes from a study of CD8+CD57+ T cells in acquired aplastic anemia. The overall study: Quantities of DNA derived from sorted CD4+ and CD8+ cells averaged around 3 ug.

General study results and limits: The study found no significant CD8+ Simpson's diversity difference between patients and controls. Both patients and controls carried the same twenty-nine CD8+ CDR3 sequences.

CD8+CD57+ cell expansion, shown by flow cytometry, had occurred in the patients selected for sequencing. Genomic DNA constituted the template upon which TCR beta VDJ and CDR3 profiling was performed. TCRdb re-analysed the reads in MiXCR, keeping a single row per CDR3 protein. The sample holds approximately 250,000 distinct CDR3 sequences, 82% seen once. This receptor was obtained from a human donor with aplastic anemia. The J gene is TRBJ1-2, the V gene TRBV7-3; D is unclear. Sequenced: sorted CD4+, CD8+, or CD8+CD57+ T cells (not recorded which) from PBMCs. Written as DNA, the CDR3 is TGTGCCAGCAGCCCGGGCCTGGGAGGTGGCTACACCTTC. This encodes CASSPGLGGGYTF.